These 2 T cell receptor beta chains were sequenced from one sample in a study of a mutant IDH1 vaccine in newly diagnosed glioma. The assay was immunoSEQ multiplex PCR, and TCRdb's table has in-frame clones only and misses some. Among 50,000 or so clones listed, roughly 80% were seen once. These receptors lack a known antigen. Noted time point: week 5, during vaccination. Doses of 300 ug of mutant IDH1 20-mer peptide were given with topical imiquimod. The sequencing used PBMCs, collected from a glioma patient whose treatment included an IDH1 peptide vaccine. The source is a woman in her fifties or sixties with glioma.

The chain combines TRBV5-1 with TRBJ1-2, with unresolved D. This CDR3 is 14 amino acids long. Trimming cost V 0 bases and J 5 bases, with 11 bases left between them. The germline V gene encodes CDR1 SGHRS and CDR2 YFSETQ. The CDR3 DNA reads TGCGCCAGCAGCTTGGGGTCGGGTTGGTATGGCTACACCTTC. It yields the protein CASSLGSGWYGYTF. The variable domain in full, with the rest retrieved from reference TRBV5-1 and TRBJ1-2, is KAGVTQTPRYLIKTRGQQVTLSCSPISGHRSVSWYQQTPGQGLQFLFEYFSETQRNKGNFPGRFSGRQFSNSRSEMNVSTLELGDSALYLCASSLGSGWYGYTFGSGTRLTVV.

The CDR3 spells CASSRDSLGYEQYF. As DNA, the CDR3 is TGTGCCAGCAGTCGGGACAGTTTGGGCTACGAGCAGTACTTC. This chain uses TRBV6-6 with TRBJ2-7; 7 positions match TRBD1. Per germline, CDR1 MNHNY and CDR2 SVGAGI (reference sequence). The CDR3 spans 14 residues. V lost 5 bases to trimming and J lost 3 bases; unmatched junction nucleotides: 7.